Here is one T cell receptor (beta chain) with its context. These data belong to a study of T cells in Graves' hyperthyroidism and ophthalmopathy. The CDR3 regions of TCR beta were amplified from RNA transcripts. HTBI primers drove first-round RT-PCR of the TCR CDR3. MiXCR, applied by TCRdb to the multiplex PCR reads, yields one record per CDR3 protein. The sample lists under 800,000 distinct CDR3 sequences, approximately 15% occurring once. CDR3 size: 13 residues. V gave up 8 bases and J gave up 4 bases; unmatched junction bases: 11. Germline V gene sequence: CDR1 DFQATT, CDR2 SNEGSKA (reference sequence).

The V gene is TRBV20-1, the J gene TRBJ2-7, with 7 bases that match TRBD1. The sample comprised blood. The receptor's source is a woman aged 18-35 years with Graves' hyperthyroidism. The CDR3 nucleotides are TGCAGTTCGTCTTGGGACAGCAGATACGAGCAGTACTTC. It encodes CSSSWDSRYEQYF.